This T cell receptor beta chain comes out of a study of PD-L1 blockade in urothelial cancer. Across the whole study: Atezolizumab at 1,200 mg intravenously every 3 weeks was started by patients in the mid-2010s. Blood was subjected to analysis at 3 weeks (second dose) and 6 weeks following treatment start.

Notes on the study in general: For durable-benefit patients, tumor-associated blood clones expanded more at 3 weeks.

The repertoire was sequenced with immunoSEQ multiplex PCR; TCRdb's copy has only in-frame clones and lacks some. Among about 71,000 clones listed, about 88% were seen once. With respect to this clone: Its specificity is unknown.

Locally advanced or metastatic urothelial carcinoma affected all patients. The CDR3 loop spans 14 amino acids. Per the germline V gene, CDR1 is SGHTA and CDR2 is FQGNSA. V was pared by 5 bases and J by 2 bases, with 5 bases of the junction left unmatched. The chain carries TRBV7-2 and TRBJ2-7; 8 positions match TRBD1. Specimen: PBMCs, collected around atezolizumab (anti-PD-L1) treatment. The receptor was isolated from a man aged 60 to 75 with urothelial cancer. The CDR3 spells CASSPRQGTYEQYF. Written as DNA, the CDR3 is TGTGCCAGCAGCCCCCGACAGGGGACCTACGAGCAGTACTTC.